This T cell receptor (beta chain) was identified during a study of CD8 T cells in ankylosing spondylitis. The germline V gene has CDR1 MDHEN and CDR2 SYDVKM. The CDR3 is made up of 14 amino acids. The junction had 8 bases not matched to a gene; V was cut back by 4 bases and J by 5 bases. TCRdb re-analysed the 5' RACE reads in MiXCR, keeping a single row per CDR3 protein. Among roughly 230,000 distinct CDR3 sequences listed, 7.5% to 9.5% were seen once. This clonotype was seen ten or more times. The sequence came from a female donor with ankylosing spondylitis or in good health (not recorded which). The specimen was blood, either unsorted or a sorted T cell fraction (not recorded which). The chain has TRBV28 and TRBJ2-7, with TRBD1 identical over 7 bases. CDR3 nucleotides: TGTGCCAGCAGTTCCACCGGGACAGAGAACGAGCAGTACTTC. This gives the protein CASSSTGTENEQYF.